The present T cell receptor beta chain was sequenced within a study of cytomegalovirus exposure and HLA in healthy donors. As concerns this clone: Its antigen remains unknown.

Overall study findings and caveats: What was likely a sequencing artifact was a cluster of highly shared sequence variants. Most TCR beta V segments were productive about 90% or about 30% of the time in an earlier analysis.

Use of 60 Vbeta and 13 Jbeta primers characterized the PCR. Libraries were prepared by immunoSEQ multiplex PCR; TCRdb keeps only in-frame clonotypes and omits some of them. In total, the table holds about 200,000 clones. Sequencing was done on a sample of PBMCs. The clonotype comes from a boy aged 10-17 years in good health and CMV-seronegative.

The CDR3 nucleotides are TGCGCCAGCAGCGGGGGTAAGGACAGGGTCTACGAGCAGTACTTC. Amino acid sequence: CASSGGKDRVYEQYF. This sequence joins TRBV4-1 and TRBJ2-7, with 8 bases matching TRBD1. The CDR3 runs to 15 residues. Germline V lookup: CDR1 MGHRA, CDR2 YSYEKL. With V trimmed by 5 bases and J by 3 bases, 9 bases remained unmatched.